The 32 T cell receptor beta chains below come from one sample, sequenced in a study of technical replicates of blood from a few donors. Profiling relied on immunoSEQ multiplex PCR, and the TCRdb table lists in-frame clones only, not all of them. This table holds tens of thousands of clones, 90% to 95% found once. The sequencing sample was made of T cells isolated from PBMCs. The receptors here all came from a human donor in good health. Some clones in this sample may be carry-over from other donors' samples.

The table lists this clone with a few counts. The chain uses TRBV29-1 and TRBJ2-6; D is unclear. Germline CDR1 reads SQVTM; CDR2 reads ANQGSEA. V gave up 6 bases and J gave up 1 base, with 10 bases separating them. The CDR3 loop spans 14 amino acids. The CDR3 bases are TGCAGCGTGCTTACCGGGTCTGGGGCCAACGTCCTGACTTTC. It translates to CSVLTGSGANVLTF. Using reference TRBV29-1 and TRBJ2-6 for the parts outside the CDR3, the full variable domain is SAVISQKPSRDICQRGTSLTIQCQVDSQVTMMFWYRQQPGQSLTLIATANQGSEATYESGFVIDKFPISRPNLTFSTLTVSNMSPEDSSIYLCSVLTGSGANVLTFGAGSRLTVL.

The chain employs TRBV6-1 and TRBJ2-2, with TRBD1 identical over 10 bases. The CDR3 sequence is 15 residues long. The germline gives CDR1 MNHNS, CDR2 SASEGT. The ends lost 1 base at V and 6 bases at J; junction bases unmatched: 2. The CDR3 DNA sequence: TGTGCCAGCAGTGAAGGACAGGGGGCTGCCGGGGAGCTGTTTTTT. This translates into CASSEGQGAAGELFF.

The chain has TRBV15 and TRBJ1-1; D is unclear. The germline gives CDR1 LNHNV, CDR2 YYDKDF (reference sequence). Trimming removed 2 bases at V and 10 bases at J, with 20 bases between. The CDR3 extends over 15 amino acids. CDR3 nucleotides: TGTGCCACCAGCAGATCACAGTTTTCGTCTATAGGAGCTTTCTTT. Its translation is CATSRSQFSSIGAFF.

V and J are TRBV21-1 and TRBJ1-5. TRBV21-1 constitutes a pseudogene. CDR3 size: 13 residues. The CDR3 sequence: CASSNEGNQPQHF. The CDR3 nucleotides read TGTGCCAGCAGCAACGAGGGCAATCAGCCCCAGCATTTT.

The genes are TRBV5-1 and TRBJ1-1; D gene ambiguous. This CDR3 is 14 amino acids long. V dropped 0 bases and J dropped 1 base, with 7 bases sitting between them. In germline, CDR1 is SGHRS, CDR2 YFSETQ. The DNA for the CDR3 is TGCGCCAGCAGCTTGGAAGCCCAGAACACTGAAGCTTTCTTT. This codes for CASSLEAQNTEAFF.

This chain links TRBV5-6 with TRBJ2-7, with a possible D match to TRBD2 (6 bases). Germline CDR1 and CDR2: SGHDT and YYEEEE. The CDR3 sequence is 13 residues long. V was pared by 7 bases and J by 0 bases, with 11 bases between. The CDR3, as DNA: TGTGCCAGCGGGCCCGGGAGCTCCTACGAGCAGTACTTC. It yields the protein CASGPGSSYEQYF.

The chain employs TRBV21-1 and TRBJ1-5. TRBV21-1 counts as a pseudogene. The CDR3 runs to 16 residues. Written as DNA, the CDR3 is TGTGCCAGAGGAAAAGGGGGGGCCCCGCGAAATCAGCCCCAGCATTTT. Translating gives CARGKGGAPRNQPQHF.

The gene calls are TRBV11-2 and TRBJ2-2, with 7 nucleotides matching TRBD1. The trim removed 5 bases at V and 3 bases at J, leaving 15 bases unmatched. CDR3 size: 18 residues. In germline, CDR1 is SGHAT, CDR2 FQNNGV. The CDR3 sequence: CASSQFLFGQGDTGELFF. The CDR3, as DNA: TGTGCCAGCAGCCAATTTCTTTTTGGGCAGGGGGACACCGGGGAGCTGTTTTTT.

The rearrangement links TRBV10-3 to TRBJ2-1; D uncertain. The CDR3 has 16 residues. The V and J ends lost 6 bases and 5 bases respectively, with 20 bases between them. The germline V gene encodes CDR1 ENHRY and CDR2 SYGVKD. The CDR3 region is CAIRISEGGGNNEQFF. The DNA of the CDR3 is TGTGCCATCAGGATCTCGGAAGGCGGCGGCAACAATGAGCAGTTCTTC.

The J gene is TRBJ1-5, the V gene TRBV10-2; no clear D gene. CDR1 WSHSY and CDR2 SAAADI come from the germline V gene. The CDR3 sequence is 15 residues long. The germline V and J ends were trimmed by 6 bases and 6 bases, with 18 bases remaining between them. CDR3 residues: CASSPGQLSGQPQHF. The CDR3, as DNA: TGCGCCAGCAGCCCTGGGCAGTTAAGCGGTCAGCCCCAGCATTTT.

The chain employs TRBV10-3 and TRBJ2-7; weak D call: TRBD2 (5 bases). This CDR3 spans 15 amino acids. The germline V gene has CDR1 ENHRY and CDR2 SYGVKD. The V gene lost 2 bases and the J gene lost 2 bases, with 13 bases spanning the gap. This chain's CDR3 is CAISEPPGSTYEQYF. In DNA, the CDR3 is TGTGCCATCAGTGAGCCACCGGGGAGTACCTACGAGCAGTACTTC.

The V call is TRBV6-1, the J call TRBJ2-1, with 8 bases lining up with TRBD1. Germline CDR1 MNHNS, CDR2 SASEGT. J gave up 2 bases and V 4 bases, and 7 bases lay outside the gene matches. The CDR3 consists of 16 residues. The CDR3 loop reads CASSGDRMGTYNEQFF. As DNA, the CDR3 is TGTGCCAGCAGTGGGGACAGGATGGGCACCTACAATGAGCAGTTCTTC.

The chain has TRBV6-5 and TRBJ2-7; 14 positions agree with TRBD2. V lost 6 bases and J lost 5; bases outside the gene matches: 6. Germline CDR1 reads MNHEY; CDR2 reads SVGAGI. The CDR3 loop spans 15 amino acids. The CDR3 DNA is TGTGCCAGCAGCCTCGGGACTAGCGGGGGTGACGAGCAGTACTTC. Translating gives CASSLGTSGGDEQYF.

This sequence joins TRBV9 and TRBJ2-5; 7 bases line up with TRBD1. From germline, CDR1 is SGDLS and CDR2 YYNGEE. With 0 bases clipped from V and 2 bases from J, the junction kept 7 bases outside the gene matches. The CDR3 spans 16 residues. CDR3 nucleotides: TGTGCCAGCAGCGTAGCGGGACAGAGGTTTCAAGAGACCCAGTACTTC. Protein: CASSVAGQRFQETQYF.

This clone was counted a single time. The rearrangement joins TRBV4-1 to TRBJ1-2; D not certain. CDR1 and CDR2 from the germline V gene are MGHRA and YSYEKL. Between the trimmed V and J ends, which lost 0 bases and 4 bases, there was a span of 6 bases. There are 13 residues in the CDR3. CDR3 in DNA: TGCGCCAGCAGCCAAGAGAACTTCTATGGCTACACCTTC. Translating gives CASSQENFYGYTF.

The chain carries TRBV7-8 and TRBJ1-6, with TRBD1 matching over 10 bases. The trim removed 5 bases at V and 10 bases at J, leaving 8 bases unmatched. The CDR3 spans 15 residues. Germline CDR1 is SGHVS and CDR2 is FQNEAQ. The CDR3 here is CASSPWDRGRSPLHF. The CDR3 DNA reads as TGTGCCAGCAGCCCGTGGGACAGGGGACGGTCACCCCTCCACTTT. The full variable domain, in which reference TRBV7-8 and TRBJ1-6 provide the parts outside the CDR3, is GAGVSQSPRYKVAKRGQDVALRCDPISGHVSLFWYQQALGQGPEFLTYFQNEAQLDKSGLPSDRFFAERPEGSVSTLKIQRTQQEDSAVYLCASSPWDRGRSPLHFGNGTRLTVT.

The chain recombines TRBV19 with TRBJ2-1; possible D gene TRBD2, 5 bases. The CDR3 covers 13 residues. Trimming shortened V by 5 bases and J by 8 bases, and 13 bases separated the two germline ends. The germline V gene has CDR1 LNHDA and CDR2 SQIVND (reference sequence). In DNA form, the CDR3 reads TGTGCCAGTAGTTCTTTCGCGGAGGATGAGCAGTTCTTC. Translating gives CASSSFAEDEQFF.

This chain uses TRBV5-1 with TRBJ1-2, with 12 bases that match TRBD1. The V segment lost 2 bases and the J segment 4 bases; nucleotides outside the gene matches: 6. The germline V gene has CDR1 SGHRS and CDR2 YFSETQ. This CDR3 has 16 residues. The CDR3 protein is CASSFGGDRGPYGYTF. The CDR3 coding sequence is TGCGCCAGCAGCTTTGGTGGGGACAGGGGGCCCTATGGCTACACCTTC. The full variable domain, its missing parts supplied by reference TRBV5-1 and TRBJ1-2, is KAGVTQTPRYLIKTRGQQVTLSCSPISGHRSVSWYQQTPGQGLQFLFEYFSETQRNKGNFPGRFSGRQFSNSRSEMNVSTLELGDSALYLCASSFGGDRGPYGYTFGSGTRLTVV.

The CDR3 nucleotides read TGTGCCAGCAGTCCAGTCCCGGGACTGCCCTCCTACGAGCAGTACTTC. The encoded protein is CASSPVPGLPSYEQYF. The rearrangement joins TRBV7-2 to TRBJ2-7, with D tentatively TRBD2 (6 bases). CDR3 size: 16 residues. Germline CDR1 is SGHTA and CDR2 is FQGNSA. Trimming pared 6 bases from V and 0 bases from J, leaving 18 bases between.

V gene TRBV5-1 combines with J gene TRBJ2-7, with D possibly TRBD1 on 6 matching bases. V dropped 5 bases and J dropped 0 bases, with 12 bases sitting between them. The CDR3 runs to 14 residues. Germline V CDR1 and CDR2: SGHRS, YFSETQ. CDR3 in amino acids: CASSWAGDSYEQYF. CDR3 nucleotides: TGCGCCAGCAGTTGGGCAGGGGACTCCTACGAGCAGTACTTC.

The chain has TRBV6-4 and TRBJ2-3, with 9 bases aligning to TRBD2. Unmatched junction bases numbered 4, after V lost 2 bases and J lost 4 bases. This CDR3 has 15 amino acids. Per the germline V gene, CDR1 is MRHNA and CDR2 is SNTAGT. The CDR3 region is CASSDKAGGADTQYF. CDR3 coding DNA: TGTGCCAGCAGTGACAAAGCGGGGGGAGCAGATACGCAGTATTTT.

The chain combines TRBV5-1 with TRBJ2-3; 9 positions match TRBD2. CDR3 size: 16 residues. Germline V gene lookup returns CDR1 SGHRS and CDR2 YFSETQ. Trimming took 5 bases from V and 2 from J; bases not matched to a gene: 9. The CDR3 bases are TGCGCCAGCAGATGGGGGGCTAGCGGGGTCACAGATACGCAGTATTTT. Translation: CASRWGASGVTDTQYF.

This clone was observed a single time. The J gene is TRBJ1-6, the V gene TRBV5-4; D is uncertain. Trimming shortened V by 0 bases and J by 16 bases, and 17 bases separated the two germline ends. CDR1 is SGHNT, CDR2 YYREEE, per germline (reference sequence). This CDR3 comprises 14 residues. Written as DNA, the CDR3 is TGTGCCAGCAGCTTGGAGTTTGGCGACATCTCTCTCCACTTT. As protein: CASSLEFGDISLHF.

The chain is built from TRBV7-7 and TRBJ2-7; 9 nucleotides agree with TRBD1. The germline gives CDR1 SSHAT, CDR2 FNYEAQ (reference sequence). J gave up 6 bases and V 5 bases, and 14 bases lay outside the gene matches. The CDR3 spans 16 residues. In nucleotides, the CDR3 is TGTGCCAGCAGCCAACAGGGGGCTGCGGGCCCCCTCGAGCAGTACTTC. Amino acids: CASSQQGAAGPLEQYF. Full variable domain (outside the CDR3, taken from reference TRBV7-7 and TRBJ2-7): GAGVSQSPRYKVTKRGQDVTLRCDPISSHATLYWYQQALGQGPEFLTYFNYEAQPDKSGLPSDRFSAERPEGSISTLTIQRTEQRDSAMYRCASSQQGAAGPLEQYFGPGTRLTVT.

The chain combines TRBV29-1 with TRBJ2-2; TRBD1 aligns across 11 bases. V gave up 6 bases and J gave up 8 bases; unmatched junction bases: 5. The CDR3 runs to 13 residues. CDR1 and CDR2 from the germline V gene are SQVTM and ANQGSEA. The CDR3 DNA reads TGCAGCGTCGGACAGGGGGCTTTGGGGGAGCTGTTTTTT. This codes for CSVGQGALGELFF.

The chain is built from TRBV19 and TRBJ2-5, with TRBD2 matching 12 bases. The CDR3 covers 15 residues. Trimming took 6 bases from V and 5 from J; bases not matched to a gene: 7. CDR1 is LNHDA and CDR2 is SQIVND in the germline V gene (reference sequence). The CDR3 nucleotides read TGTGCCAGTAGCCTAGCGGGGGGGCCTCGGGAGACCCAGTACTTC. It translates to CASSLAGGPRETQYF.

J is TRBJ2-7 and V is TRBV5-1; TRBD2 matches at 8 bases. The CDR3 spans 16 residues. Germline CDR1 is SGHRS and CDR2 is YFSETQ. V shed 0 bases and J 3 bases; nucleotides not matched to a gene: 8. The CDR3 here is CASSLGGPSGLYEQYF. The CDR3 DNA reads TGCGCCAGCAGCTTGGGGGGACCTAGCGGGCTCTACGAGCAGTACTTC.

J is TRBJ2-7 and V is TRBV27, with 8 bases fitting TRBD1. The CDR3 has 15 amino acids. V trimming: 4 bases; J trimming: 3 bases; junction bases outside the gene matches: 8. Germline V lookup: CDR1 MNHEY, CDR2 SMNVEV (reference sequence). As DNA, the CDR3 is TGTGCCAGCAGTTATGGGGGGACAGGCTTCTACGAGCAGTACTTC. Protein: CASSYGGTGFYEQYF.

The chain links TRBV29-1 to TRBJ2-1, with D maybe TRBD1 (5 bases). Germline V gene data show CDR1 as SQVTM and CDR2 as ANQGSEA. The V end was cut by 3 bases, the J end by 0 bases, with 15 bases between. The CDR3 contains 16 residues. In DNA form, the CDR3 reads TGCAGCGTTGATTCAGAGGCAGGGTTCTCCTACAATGAGCAGTTCTTC. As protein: CSVDSEAGFSYNEQFF.

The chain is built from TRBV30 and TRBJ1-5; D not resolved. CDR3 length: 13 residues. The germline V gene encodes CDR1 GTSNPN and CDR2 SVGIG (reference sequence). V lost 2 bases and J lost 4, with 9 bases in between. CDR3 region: CAWSPRENQPQHF. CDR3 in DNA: TGTGCCTGGAGTCCCCGGGAGAATCAGCCCCAGCATTTT. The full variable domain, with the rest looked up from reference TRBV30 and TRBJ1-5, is SQTIHQWPATLVQPVGSPLSLECTVEGTSNPNLYWYRQAAGRGLQLLFYSVGIGQISSEVPQNLSASRPQDRQFILSSKKLLLSDSGFYLCAWSPRENQPQHFGDGTRLSIL.

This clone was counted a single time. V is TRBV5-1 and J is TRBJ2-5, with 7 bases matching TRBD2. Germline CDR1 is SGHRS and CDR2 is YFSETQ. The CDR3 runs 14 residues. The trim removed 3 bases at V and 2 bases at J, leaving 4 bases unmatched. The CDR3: CASSSLGGQETQYF. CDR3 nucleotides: TGCGCCAGCAGCTCACTGGGGGGGCAAGAGACCCAGTACTTC.

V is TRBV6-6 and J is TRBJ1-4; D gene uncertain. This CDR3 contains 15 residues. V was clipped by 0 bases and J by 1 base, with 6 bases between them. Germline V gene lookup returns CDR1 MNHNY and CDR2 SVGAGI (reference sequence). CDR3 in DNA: TGTGCCAGCAGTTACTCGCACGGAACTAATGAAAAACTGTTTTTT. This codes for CASSYSHGTNEKLFF.